This T cell receptor (beta chain) was sequenced in a study of CD8 T cells in Susac syndrome. The germline V gene has CDR1 LGHNA and CDR2 YNFKEQ. The CDR3 totals 14 residues. The V end lost 1 base, the J end lost 6 bases, and 10 bases lay between the germline ends. RNA amounts of about 0.5 to 1 ug underwent reverse transcription with random hexamers. TCRdb re-analysed the immunoSEQ multiplex PCR reads in MiXCR, keeping a single row per CDR3 protein. The sample lists about 200,000 distinct CDR3 sequences, about 96% occurring once. Material for sequencing was CD4+ T cells from PBMCs. The rearrangement links TRBV4-2 to TRBJ2-1; a possible D gene is TRBD1 (5 bases). This receptor was obtained from a human donor with multiple sclerosis. CDR3 DNA: TGTGCCAGCAGCCAAGGTGGGGCCAGCAATGAGCAGTTCTTC. Residues: CASSQGGASNEQFF.